This TCR beta chain was identified in a study of monozygotic twins with inflammatory bowel disease. Study results and caveats: Twins with IBD had fewer clonotypes in common with others than healthy twins, particularly during disease activity.

About this clonotype itself: The antigen remains unidentified.

CDR3 length: 14 residues. Per the germline V gene, CDR1 is KGHSH and CDR2 is LQKENI. Investigators made cDNA in eight separate reactions per sample. Researchers used template switching to add UMIs featuring a 6-nucleotide sample barcode. cDNA for TCRalpha and TCRbeta was amplified by nested PCRs of about 15 then 8 to 10 cycles. Each CDR3 protein gets one entry in TCRdb, which reprocessed the 5' RACE reads and gives no DNA. The sample totals approximately 210,000 distinct CDR3 sequences; its top ten clones hold around 7.7%. The sequencing sample was made of blood. The receptor was derived from a human donor with ulcerative colitis or Crohn's disease, or a healthy co-twin of an affected twin (not recorded which). J is TRBJ2-1 and V is TRBV18. The CDR3 sequence is CASSPPSGINEQFF. Complete variable domain (other parts from reference TRBV18 and TRBJ2-1): NAGVMQNPRHLVRRRGQEARLRCSPMKGHSHVYWYRQLPEEGLKFMVYLQKENIIDESGMPKERFSAEFPKEGPSILRIQQVVRGDSAAYFCASSPPSGINEQFFGPGTRLTVL.